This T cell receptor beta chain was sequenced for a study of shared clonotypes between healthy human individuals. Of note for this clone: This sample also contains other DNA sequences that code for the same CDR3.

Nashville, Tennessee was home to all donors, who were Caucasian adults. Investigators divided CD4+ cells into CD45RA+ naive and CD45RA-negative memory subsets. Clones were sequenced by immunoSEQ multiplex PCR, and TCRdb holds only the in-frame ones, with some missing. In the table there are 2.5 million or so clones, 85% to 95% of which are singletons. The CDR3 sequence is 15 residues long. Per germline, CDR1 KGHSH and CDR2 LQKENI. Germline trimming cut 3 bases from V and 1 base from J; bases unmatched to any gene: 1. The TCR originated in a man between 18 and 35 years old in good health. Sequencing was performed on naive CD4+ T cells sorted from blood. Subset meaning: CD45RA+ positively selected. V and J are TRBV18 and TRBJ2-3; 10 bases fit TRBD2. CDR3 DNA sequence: TGTGCCAGCTCACCGGGGACTAGCGGCACAGATACGCAGTATTTT. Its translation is CASSPGTSGTDTQYF. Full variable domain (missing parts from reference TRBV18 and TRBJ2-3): NAGVMQNPRHLVRRRGQEARLRCSPMKGHSHVYWYRQLPEEGLKFMVYLQKENIIDESGMPKERFSAEFPKEGPSILRIQQVVRGDSAAYFCASSPGTSGTDTQYFGPGTRLTVL.